The 20 T cell receptor beta chains reported below all come from one sample, sequenced in a study of blood T cell repertoires in COVID-19. Method: immunoSEQ multiplex PCR; TCRdb's copy keeps in-frame clones and lacks some. The table lists 60,000 or so clones, over 75% of them singletons. The sequenced sample consisted of peripheral blood. The receptors derive from a man between 60 and 75 years old with active or convalescent COVID-19.

The CDR3 DNA sequence: TGCGCCAGCAGCCCTGGGACAGCCCTGCCGGGCTACACCTTC. Translation: CASSPGTALPGYTF. The J gene is TRBJ1-2, the V gene TRBV5-1; 7 positions match TRBD1. CDR1 SGHRS and CDR2 YFSETQ come from the germline V gene. V gave up 4 bases and J gave up 8 bases; unmatched junction bases: 11. This CDR3 comprises 14 residues.

This clone was detected once. CDR3 bases: TGTGCCAGTAGAGTTTCGGGAGGGGTCAGCAATCAGCCCCAGCATTTT. It yields the protein CASRVSGGVSNQPQHF. The rearrangement joins TRBV19 to TRBJ1-5; tentatively, D is TRBD1 (5 bases). This CDR3 spans 16 amino acids. With 6 bases removed from V and 1 base from J, the gap between germline ends came to 16 bases. The germline gives CDR1 LNHDA, CDR2 SQIVND (reference sequence). Variable domain in full (rest from reference TRBV19 and TRBJ1-5): DGGITQSPKYLFRKEGQNVTLSCEQNLNHDAMYWYRQDPGQGLRLIYYSQIVNDFQKGDIAEGYSVSREKKESFPLTVTSAQKNPTAFYLCASRVSGGVSNQPQHFGDGTRLSIL.

The chain couples TRBV4-3 to TRBJ2-1; TRBD1 matches 10 bases. Germline CDR1 reads LGHNA; CDR2 reads YSLEER. There are 15 residues in the CDR3. V was clipped by 1 base and J by 5 bases; unmatched bases: 2. The CDR3 coding sequence is TGCGCCAGCAGCCAAGGAGGGACAGGGGACAATGAGCAGTTCTTC. Translation: CASSQGGTGDNEQFF.

V is TRBV6-2 or TRBV6-3 and J is TRBJ2-7; D uncertain. CDR1 MNHEY and CDR2 SVGEGT come from the germline V gene. The CDR3 is 11 amino acids. Trimming shortened V by 4 bases and J by 7 bases, and 8 bases separated the two germline ends. The CDR3 is CASSSLGEQYF. CDR3 sequence (DNA): TGTGCCAGCAGTTCCCTCGGGGAGCAGTACTTC.

The V and J genes are TRBV10-2 and TRBJ1-6; the D gene is possibly TRBD1 (5 bases). Germline V lookup: CDR1 WSHSY, CDR2 SAAADI. The CDR3 is made up of 12 amino acids. With 3 bases removed from V and 9 bases from J, the gap between germline ends came to 6 bases. The CDR3, as DNA: TGCGCCAGCAGTGACGGGGGTTCACCCCTCCACTTT. Its protein is CASSDGGSPLHF.

This rearrangement joins TRBV12-3 or TRBV12-4 to TRBJ1-3, with D uncertain. Deletions cut 3 bases from V and 5 bases from J, with 5 bases between. The CDR3 is 12 amino acids. CDR3 in DNA: TGTGCCAGCAGTTTGGAGCGAAACACCATATATTTT. It yields the protein CASSLERNTIYF.

This chain uses TRBV20-1 with TRBJ1-5; perhaps TRBD1 as D (6 bases). Trimming removed 3 bases from V and 1 base from J, with 13 bases in between. The CDR3 is 15 residues long. Germline V gives CDR1 DFQATT, CDR2 SNEGSKA (reference sequence). CDR3 bases: TGCAGTGCTAGTGCTGGGGGCGGCAGCAATCAGCCCCAGCATTTT. As protein: CSASAGGGSNQPQHF.

The chain is built from TRBV2 and TRBJ2-5, with TRBD1 identical over 7 bases. CDR1 SNHLY and CDR2 FYNNEI come from the germline V gene. This CDR3 has 14 amino acids. V shed 11 bases and J 5 bases; nucleotides not matched to a gene: 14. The CDR3 loop reads CAGTQGPPRETQYF. The CDR3 DNA sequence: TGTGCCGGAACACAGGGGCCCCCAAGGGAGACCCAGTACTTC.

This clone was detected only once. V usage is TRBV3-1 (or the pseudogene TRBV3-2) and J usage is TRBJ1-1, with TRBD1 identical over 7 bases. V dropped 3 bases and J dropped 4; count of bases not matched to a gene: 8. The length of the CDR3 is 15 residues. The V gene's germline CDR1 is LGHDT and CDR2 YNNKEL (reference sequence). Here the CDR3 reads CASSHTQGSGTEAFF. CDR3 DNA: TGTGCCAGCAGCCACACACAGGGGTCCGGCACTGAAGCTTTCTTT.

This chain links TRBV5-1 with TRBJ1-6; 8 nucleotides agree with TRBD1. The CDR3 is 15 amino acids. Germline V gene sequence: CDR1 SGHRS, CDR2 YFSETQ. With V trimmed by 5 bases and J by 7 bases, 8 bases remained unmatched. The CDR3 DNA is TGCGCCAGCAGACCAGACAGGGGAGGGAATTCACCCCTCCACTTT. It yields the protein CASRPDRGGNSPLHF.

Turning to this clone: Possible read error: a much larger clone is one base away. In the same sample, other DNA sequences code for this CDR3. The chain couples TRBV6-2 or TRBV6-3 to TRBJ1-2, with 8 bases aligning to TRBD1. Germline V gene lookup returns CDR1 MNHEY and CDR2 SVGEGT. The CDR3 is made up of 14 amino acids. The V gene end was trimmed by 6 bases and the J gene end by 0 bases; junction bases not matched to a gene: 3. CDR3 residues: CASSGQGSNYGYTF. CDR3 DNA sequence: TGTGCCAGCAGCGGACAGGGATCTAACTATGGCTACACCTTC.

The rearrangement joins TRBV11-2 to TRBJ1-2; 8 bases are a match to TRBD1. Germline V gene sequence: CDR1 SGHAT, CDR2 FQNNGV. The ends lost 0 bases at V and 7 bases at J; junction bases unmatched: 4. The CDR3 has 14 amino acids. The CDR3 spells CASSLDQGAGGYTF. CDR3 bases: TGTGCCAGCAGCTTAGACCAGGGGGCGGGTGGCTACACCTTC. Full variable domain (missing parts from reference TRBV11-2 and TRBJ1-2): EAGVAQSPRYKIIEKRQSVAFWCNPISGHATLYWYQQILGQGPKLLIQFQNNGVVDDSQLPKDRFSAERLKGVDSTLKIQPAKLEDSAVYLCASSLDQGAGGYTFGSGTRLTVV.

In DNA, the CDR3 is TGTGCCAGCGCTCTACGAAACAATGAGCAGTTCTTC. Translating gives CASALRNNEQFF. The chain links TRBV28 to TRBJ2-1; D call uncertain. Trimming left V 8 bases short and J 5 bases short, with 10 bases between. This CDR3 comprises 12 residues. CDR1 and CDR2 from the germline V gene are MDHEN and SYDVKM.

V gene TRBV4-2 combines with J gene TRBJ1-5; 7 nucleotides line up with TRBD1. The CDR3 covers 15 residues. V lost 1 base to trimming and J lost 6 bases; unmatched junction nucleotides: 6. The germline V gene has CDR1 LGHNA and CDR2 YNFKEQ. CDR3 nucleotides: TGTGCCAGCAGCCAAGTGGGGACAGATAGTCAGCCCCAGCATTTT. It codes for CASSQVGTDSQPQHF.

DNA for the CDR3: TGTGCCAGCTCGACAGACAGGGTGGGAACTCGTGAAGCTTTCTTT. Its protein is CASSTDRVGTREAFF. The rearrangement uses TRBV18 and TRBJ1-1; 7 bases agree with TRBD1. Looked up from germline, CDR1 is KGHSH and CDR2 is LQKENI. The CDR3 is 15 amino acids. V shed 6 bases and J 7 bases; nucleotides not matched to a gene: 14.

V gene TRBV18 combines with J gene TRBJ2-7; D gene uncertain. Germline V gene sequence: CDR1 KGHSH, CDR2 LQKENI. Trimming cost V 1 base and J 0 bases, with 10 bases left between them. The CDR3 length is 15 residues. The CDR3: CASSPQTEPSYEQYF. CDR3 sequence (DNA): TGTGCCAGCTCACCACAAACAGAACCCTCCTACGAGCAGTACTTC.

The rearrangement links TRBV11-3 to TRBJ2-1; 11 bases match TRBD2. Germline CDR1 and CDR2: SGHNT and YENEEA. The V and J ends lost 1 base and 4 bases, in that order; junction bases with no gene match: 3. The CDR3 spans 16 residues. This CDR3 is CASSLGLAGGYNEQFF. CDR3 bases: TGTGCCAGCAGCTTAGGGCTAGCGGGGGGATACAATGAGCAGTTCTTC.

The rearrangement links TRBV11-2 to TRBJ1-3, with 8 bases aligning to TRBD1. Germline CDR1 SGHAT, CDR2 FQNNGV. J lost 3 bases, V lost 5 bases, and 3 bases had no gene match. This CDR3 is built from 14 residues. CDR3 coding DNA: TGTGCCAGCAGCACGGACAGGGATGGAAACACCATATATTTT. Residues: CASSTDRDGNTIYF.

This clone was recorded only once. The rearrangement links TRBV27 to TRBJ1-1, with 7 bases matching TRBD1. The CDR3 contains 15 residues. V gave up 4 bases and J gave up 4 bases; unmatched junction bases: 9. The germline CDR1 and CDR2 sequences are MNHEY and SMNVEV (reference sequence). The CDR3 nucleotides read TGTGCCAGCAGTTCTCCCCAGGGGGTTAGCACTGAAGCTTTCTTT. It specifies CASSSPQGVSTEAFF.

The rearrangement uses TRBV3-1 (or the pseudogene TRBV3-2) and TRBJ2-7, with D unclear. CDR1 is LGHDT, CDR2 YNNKEL, per germline (reference sequence). V was cut by 3 bases and J by 7 bases, with 10 bases left in between. CDR3 length equals 12 residues. The CDR3 sequence: CASSQETREQYF. In DNA form, the CDR3 reads TGTGCCAGCAGCCAGGAGACTCGAGAGCAGTACTTC.